The present T cell receptor beta chain was sequenced within a study of T cell changes during pregnancy in multiple sclerosis. This clone appeared once. This CDR3 is built from 11 residues. Trimming removed 5 bases at V and 4 bases at J, with 8 bases between. Germline V CDR1 and CDR2: DFQATT, SNEGSKA (reference sequence). Profiling relied on immunoSEQ multiplex PCR, and the TCRdb table lists in-frame clones only, not all of them. The sample contains fewer than 65,000 clones, 90% to 95% of which appear only once. The specimen was peripheral blood, collected after pregnancy. The V and J genes are TRBV20-1 and TRBJ2-5; D not resolved. The source is a female donor in good health, enrolled as a control in a pregnancy study. The CDR3 loop reads CSAPWAETQYF. The CDR3 DNA is TGCAGTGCTCCCTGGGCAGAGACCCAGTACTTC.